This TCR beta chain was sequenced in a study of CD8+CD57+ T cells in acquired aplastic anemia (dated by TCRdb to 2017 to 2018). Background for the entire study: Extracted DNA from sorted CD4+ and CD8+ cells averaged around 3.3 ug, ranging from about 0.18 to 27.4 ug. An average of around 9.8 million reads for CD4+ cells and approximately 11 million reads for CD8+ cells was obtained from healthy donor samples.

The paper as a whole reports these results and caveats: CD8+ Simpson's diversity did not differ significantly between patients and healthy controls (P=0.060). Roughly 30 CD8+ CDR3 sequences were shared between patients and controls but appeared highly expressed in patients and within their immunodominant clones.

For CDR1 and CDR2, the germline V gene (reference sequence) lists DFQATT and SNEGSKA. The CDR3 measures 16 amino acids from cysteine to phenylalanine. The sequence is cut down to CDR3 DNA, 48 bases in frame from base 1. The V end loses 3 bases and the J end loses 0 bases, and a stretch of 18 bases separates them. In the study, sorted CD4+ and CD8+ blood T cells from patients with severe aplastic anemia and from healthy subjects underwent deep sequencing of TCR repertoires. Ficoll-Paque density gradient centrifugation was used to isolate peripheral blood mononuclear cells. Before DNA was extracted, CD4+ and CD8+ T cells were sorted using either FACS or magnetic beads. Genomic DNA was used as template for profiling of TCR beta VDJ combinations and CDR3 sequences. An Illumina HiSeq 2000 was the platform used for TCR repertoire sequencing. The authors processed their data as follows. TRBV/TRBJ rearrangement plots, CDR3 size and DJ length profiles, and Simpson's diversity index were used to assess repertoires. The immunodominant clone was defined as the most abundant DNA sequence in deep sequencing data. CDR3 amino acid sequences were checked for sharing across subjects and were also compared against the VDJdb database and published repertoires. TCRdb ran its own pipeline on the public reads, namely fastp trimming at Q25 and MiXCR clone calling, and kept in-frame beta chains. Identical CDR3 proteins give one entry, which carries the most common genes and DNA. The V and J calls, along with clone size, are taken from TCRdb and not from the paper's own processing. This sample gives about 81,000 distinct CDR3 sequences in total; more than 40% of them show up just once. Jointly, the top ten make up 65% to 80% of the sample.

At least ten counts were recorded for this clonotype. Its cognate antigen has yet to be identified. Nothing much larger sits one base from this clone, and base qualities are not available. This sequence uses TRBV20-1 and TRBJ2-7, and TRBD2 may be the D gene, going by 6 matching bases. The sample consisted of sorted CD4+, CD8+, or CD8+CD57+ T cells (not recorded which) from PBMCs. The receptor's source is a human donor in good health, serving as a control. At the DNA level, the sequence is TGCAGTGCTAGGGGAGGAGCTTTCCTTAGCTCCTACGAGCAGTACTTC. This codes for CSARGGAFLSSYEQYF.